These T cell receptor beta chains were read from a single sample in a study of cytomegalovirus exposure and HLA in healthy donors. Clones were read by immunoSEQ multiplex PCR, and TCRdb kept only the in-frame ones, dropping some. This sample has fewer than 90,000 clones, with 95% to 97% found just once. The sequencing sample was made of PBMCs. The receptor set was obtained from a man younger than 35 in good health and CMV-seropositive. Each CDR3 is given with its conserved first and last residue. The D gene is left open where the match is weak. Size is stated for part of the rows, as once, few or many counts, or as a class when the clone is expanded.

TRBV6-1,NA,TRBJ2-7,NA,TGTGCCAGCAGTGAACCGAGACAAACCCGCTCCTACGAGCAGTACTTC,CASSEPRQTRSYEQYF
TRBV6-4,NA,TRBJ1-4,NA,TGTGCCAGCAGGCCAGGGGCGACGAGTGAAAAACTGTTTTTT,CASRPGATSEKLFF
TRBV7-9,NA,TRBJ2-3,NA,TGTGCCAGCAGCTTAAGCGACGGATCTAGTCTTAGCACAGATACGCAGTATTTT,CASSLSDGSSLSTDTQYF
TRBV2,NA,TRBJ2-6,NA,TGTGCCAGCAGTCCCAGGGCCAACGTCCTGACTTTC,CASSPRANVLTF
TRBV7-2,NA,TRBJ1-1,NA,TGTGCCAGCAGCGCCGCCGAAAACCAGGCTGAAGCTTTCTTT,CASSAAENQAEAFF
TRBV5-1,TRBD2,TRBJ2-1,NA,TGCGCCAGCAAGAAGCGGGAGTCCTACAATGAGCAGTTCTTC,CASKKRESYNEQFF
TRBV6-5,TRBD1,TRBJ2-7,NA,TGTGCCAGCAGTTACGGACAGGGGGCCAGCGAGCAGTACTTC,CASSYGQGASEQYF
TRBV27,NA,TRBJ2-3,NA,TGTGCCAGCAGTTTAAGAGGGCCTGGGGGCACAGATACGCAGTATTTT,CASSLRGPGGTDTQYF
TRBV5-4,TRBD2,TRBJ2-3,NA,TGTGCCAGCAGCTTGGCAACGGCCGGGAGGGATACGCAGTATTTT,CASSLATAGRDTQYF
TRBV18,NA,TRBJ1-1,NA,TGTGCCAGCTCACCGGACCGGGAGAACACTGAAGCTTTCTTT,CASSPDRENTEAFF
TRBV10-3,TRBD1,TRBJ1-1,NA,TGTGCCATCACCCGGACAGGGGGAGGTGAAGCTTTCTTT,CAITRTGGGEAFF
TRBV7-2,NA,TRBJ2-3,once,TGTGCCAGCAGCTTAGTTCTCCCTCCAGATACGCAGTATTTT,CASSLVLPPDTQYF
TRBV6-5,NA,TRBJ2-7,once,TGTGCCAGCAGTTACTCGGGGGCCGGAGCCTACGAGCAGTACTTC,CASSYSGAGAYEQYF
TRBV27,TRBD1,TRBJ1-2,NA,TGTGCCAGCAGTTTAGGGACAGCCTATGGCTACACCTTC,CASSLGTAYGYTF